These 30 T cell receptor beta chains originate from one sample sequenced in a study of T cell repertoires in cytomegalovirus infection. TCRdb reanalysed the reads using MiXCR and keeps one entry per CDR3 protein. The repertoire holds approximately 630,000 distinct CDR3 sequences, 24% seen once, with 6.5% to 10% in the top ten. Source material: CD8+ T cells from PBMCs. The receptor set was obtained from a human donor in good health (CMV status not recorded). Some clones in this sample may be carry-over from other donors' samples.

This clonotype was counted many times. V gene TRBV4-2 combines with J gene TRBJ2-7, with TRBD1 matching over 10 bases. CDR1 is LGHNA and CDR2 is YNFKEQ in the germline V gene. The CDR3 runs 18 residues. V shed 3 bases, J shed 0 bases, and the junction held 11 bases outside the gene matches. The CDR3 here is CASSQAPSGQGFSYEQYF. The DNA for the CDR3 is TGTGCCAGCAGCCAGGCGCCTTCGGGACAGGGGTTCTCCTACGAGCAGTACTTC.

The chain combines TRBV6-5 with TRBJ2-5; 9 nucleotides line up with TRBD1. The CDR3 has 15 residues. Germline assignment: CDR1 MNHEY and CDR2 SVGAGI. The ends lost 7 bases at V and 5 bases at J; junction bases unmatched: 11. The CDR3 sequence: CASKSRDRVIETQYF. The CDR3 DNA is TGTGCCAGCAAAAGCCGGGACAGGGTGATTGAGACCCAGTACTTC.

The chain employs TRBV7-4 and TRBJ2-7; 8 bases map to TRBD2. The CDR3 is 18 amino acids. Germline values: CDR1 SGHVT, CDR2 SQSDAQ. The V segment lost 5 bases and the J segment 0 bases; nucleotides outside the gene matches: 15. The CDR3 nucleotides read TGTGCCAGCAGCCCGGGGGGGGGCGCGAAGGGGCACTCCTACGAGCAGTACTTC. Protein sequence: CASSPGGGAKGHSYEQYF.

J is TRBJ2-7 and V is TRBV27, with no clear D. The V end lost 2 bases, the J end lost 6 bases, and 11 bases lay between the germline ends. Germline V CDR1 and CDR2: MNHEY, SMNVEV (reference sequence). The length of the CDR3 is 13 residues. The CDR3 loop is CASSLAEGSEQYF. DNA for the CDR3: TGTGCCAGCAGTTTAGCGGAAGGAAGCGAGCAGTACTTC.

This clonotype was seen only a few times. The chain's CDR3 is CASGLIREVYNEQFF. In DNA, the CDR3 is TGTGCTAGTGGTTTGATAAGGGAGGTTTACAATGAGCAGTTCTTC. The gene calls are TRBV12-5 and TRBJ2-1, with D possibly being TRBD2 (6 bases). CDR1 is LGHNT, CDR2 FRNRAP, per germline. The V and J ends lost 2 bases and 4 bases respectively, with 12 bases between them. The CDR3 is made up of 15 amino acids.

The chain recombines TRBV13 with TRBJ1-6; the D is unclear. Per germline, CDR1 PRHDT and CDR2 FYEKMQ (reference sequence). The CDR3 runs to 14 residues. Between the trimmed V and J ends, which lost 4 bases and 5 bases, there was a span of 9 bases. The CDR3 nucleotides are TGTGCCAGCAGCTCAGGACCGAATAATTCACCCCTCCACTTT. It codes for CASSSGPNNSPLHF.

This rearrangement joins TRBV12-5 to TRBJ2-5; 9 positions agree with TRBD1. From germline, CDR1 is LGHNT and CDR2 FRNRAP. The CDR3 runs to 14 residues. V lost 7 bases and J lost 5; bases outside the gene matches: 8. CDR3 in amino acids: CASEHTGGGETQYF. The CDR3 DNA is TGTGCTAGTGAACATACAGGGGGCGGCGAGACCCAGTACTTC.

This clonotype has only a few counts. The chain couples TRBV5-6 to TRBJ2-1, with D maybe TRBD2 (6 bases). The V and J ends lost 4 bases and 9 bases respectively, with 11 bases between them. CDR3 length: 12 residues. Germline values: CDR1 SGHDT, CDR2 YYEEEE. The CDR3 DNA reads as TGTGCCAGCAGCGTGGGACTGGGTGAGCAGTTCTTC. Residues: CASSVGLGEQFF.

This clonotype was seen at least ten times. The rearrangement joins TRBV7-9 to TRBJ2-5; tentatively, D is TRBD2 (5 bases). Trimming removed 7 bases at V and 5 bases at J, with 17 bases between. CDR1 is SEHNR, CDR2 FQNEAQ, per germline (reference sequence). The CDR3 has 14 residues. The CDR3 bases are TGTGCCAGCACCCAGGACTTCCTCCCGGAGACCCAGTACTTC. It codes for CASTQDFLPETQYF.

A note on this clonotype: A read error is possible here, since a much larger clone lies one base away. The V call is TRBV7-6, the J call TRBJ1-4; D call uncertain. The CDR3 has 13 residues. Germline V gene sequence: CDR1 SGHVS, CDR2 FNYEAQ. This chain's CDR3 is CATRRVTNGKLFF. In DNA, the CDR3 is TGTGCCACCCGCCGGGTTACTAATGGAAAACTGTTTTTT.

This clonotype was found many times. The V and J genes are TRBV7-2 and TRBJ1-4; D unresolved. Between the trimmed V and J ends, which lost 3 bases and 8 bases, there was a span of 31 bases. CDR1 is SGHTA, CDR2 FQGNSA, per germline. CDR3 length: 20 residues. CDR3 in amino acids: CASSFEWWEEDRSAREKLFF. The CDR3 nucleotides read TGTGCCAGCAGCTTCGAATGGTGGGAGGAAGACCGGTCAGCCAGAGAAAAACTGTTTTTT.

This clonotype was found many times. The rearrangement links TRBV7-9 to TRBJ1-5; the match to TRBD1 covers 8 bases. V lost 4 bases and J lost 2; bases outside the gene matches: 4. In germline, CDR1 is SEHNR, CDR2 FQNEAQ (reference sequence). This CDR3 is built from 15 residues. In DNA form, the CDR3 reads TGTGCCAGCAGCTCTCCGGGACAGGGCAATCAGCCCCAGCATTTT. Its translation is CASSSPGQGNQPQHF.

The V call is TRBV20-1, the J call TRBJ2-3; 9 bases are shared with TRBD1. Germline V lookup: CDR1 DFQATT, CDR2 SNEGSKA (reference sequence). Trimming removed 7 bases from V and 3 bases from J; junction bases left unmatched: 2. The CDR3 consists of 12 residues. The DNA for the CDR3 is TGCAGTGAGGGACAGGGAACAGATACGCAGTATTTT. Encoded protein: CSEGQGTDTQYF.

In this sample, this clonotype turned up a few times. The chain joins TRBV28 to TRBJ2-2; TRBD2 might be the D (6 bases). Trimming stripped 8 bases from V and 6 bases from J, with 7 bases between. This CDR3 comprises 11 residues. Germline V CDR1 and CDR2: MDHEN, SYDVKM. CDR3 protein: CASGRSGELFF. The CDR3 DNA sequence: TGTGCCAGCGGGAGGTCCGGGGAGCTGTTTTTT.

This clonotype was picked up one time. A clone one base away is much larger, so this may be a read error. The gene calls are TRBV7-2 and TRBJ2-5; 13 bases fit TRBD2. The CDR3 sequence is 16 residues long. Germline V CDR1 and CDR2: SGHTA, FQGNSA. The CDR3 region has the DNA TGTGTCAGCACCCGCCCCGGACTAGCGGGGGAAGAGACCCAGTACTTC. Encoded protein: CVSTRPGLAGEETQYF.

The CDR3 DNA reads TGTGCCAGCAGCTTATCAGTTGGGGGCAATGAGCAGTTCTTC. The encoded protein is CASSLSVGGNEQFF. The chain carries TRBV7-4 and TRBJ2-1; TRBD1 or TRBD2 may be the D gene (5 bases each). This CDR3 is built from 14 residues. With 2 bases removed from V and 6 bases from J, the gap between germline ends came to 11 bases. Germline V gene data show CDR1 as SGHVT and CDR2 as SQSDAQ.

This clonotype has more than one count but fewer than ten. The chain joins TRBV6-6 to TRBJ1-3; no definite D call. Trimming left V 4 bases short and J 8 bases short, with 6 bases between. The CDR3 loop spans 11 amino acids. The germline gives CDR1 MNHNY, CDR2 SVGAGI (reference sequence). Here the CDR3 reads CASSFRDTIYF. CDR3 DNA sequence: TGTGCCAGCAGTTTTAGGGACACCATATATTTT.

A few counts support this clonotype. The V gene is TRBV20-1, the J gene TRBJ1-2; D gene ambiguous. Trimming took 6 bases from V and 3 from J, leaving 14 bases between them. Germline assignment: CDR1 DFQATT and CDR2 SNEGSKA (reference sequence). The CDR3 covers 13 residues. The CDR3 is CSALIKLDYGYTF. The CDR3 region has the DNA TGCAGTGCCCTAATAAAGCTAGACTATGGCTACACCTTC.

The gene calls are TRBV27 and TRBJ1-6, with TRBD1 identical over 7 bases. CDR3 length: 14 residues. J gave up 7 bases and V 5 bases, and 5 bases lay outside the gene matches. Germline V gene data show CDR1 as MNHEY and CDR2 as SMNVEV (reference sequence). CDR3 DNA: TGTGCCAGCAGTGACAGGGCGAGAAATTCACCCCTCCACTTT. This translates into CASSDRARNSPLHF.

The table lists this clonotype with a few counts. The V and J genes are TRBV11-2 and TRBJ2-1; 12 nucleotides match TRBD1. The V and J ends lost 7 bases and 7 bases, in that order; junction bases with no gene match: 8. The CDR3 loop spans 15 amino acids. Germline lookup yields CDR1 SGHAT and CDR2 FQNNGV. In DNA form, the CDR3 reads TGTGCCAGCACCCCGCCGGGACAGGGGGCGAATGAGCAGTTCTTC. This encodes CASTPPGQGANEQFF.

The CDR3 DNA follows: TGCAGCGTGCCTGGGGGGACCTCTGGAAACACCATATATTTT. This sequence encodes CSVPGGTSGNTIYF. This chain connects TRBV29-1 to TRBJ1-3; a weak D match, TRBD1 (5 bases). Germline loops: CDR1 SQVTM, CDR2 ANQGSEA. V was cut by 6 bases and J by 0 bases, with 12 bases left in between. CDR3 length: 14 amino acids.

The chain uses TRBV5-1 and TRBJ2-2; possibly TRBD1 for D (7 bases). The germline V gene has CDR1 SGHRS and CDR2 YFSETQ. This CDR3 is 16 amino acids long. Trimming removed 6 bases at V and 1 base at J, with 16 bases between. The DNA for the CDR3 is TGCGCCAGCACCCAGGAGGGGGCAGGGAACACCGGGGAGCTGTTTTTT. Its translation is CASTQEGAGNTGELFF.

The chain joins TRBV2 to TRBJ1-2; D is perhaps TRBD1 (6 bases). The CDR3 has 12 residues. Germline V lookup: CDR1 SNHLY, CDR2 FYNNEI. Deletions cut 7 bases from V and 8 bases from J, with 14 bases between. The CDR3 DNA reads as TGTGCCAGCACCCAACGGAGGGGGGGCTACACCTTC. As protein: CASTQRRGGYTF.

This clonotype was found a few times. CDR3 bases: TGTGCCAGCAGCGAGCCCGGGACAGGGGTAGGAGAGACCCAGTACTTC. Translation gives CASSEPGTGVGETQYF. The chain couples TRBV7-9 to TRBJ2-5, with TRBD1 matching 10 bases. The CDR3 has 16 residues. Germline-derived CDR1 and CDR2 are SEHNR and FQNEAQ (reference sequence). The V segment lost 5 bases and the J segment 4 bases; nucleotides outside the gene matches: 10.

This clonotype has ten or more counts. The chain recombines TRBV7-8 with TRBJ1-4; D not resolved. Germline V CDR1 and CDR2: SGHVS, FQNEAQ. Trimming took off 5 bases at V and 0 bases at J, with 10 bases between the two ends. The CDR3 length is 15 residues. For the CDR3, the DNA is TGTGCCAGCAGCCTAACACCCACAACTAATGAAAAACTGTTTTTT. It codes for CASSLTPTTNEKLFF.

This clonotype was picked up many times. The V call is TRBV7-9, the J call TRBJ2-1; D unresolved. CDR1 SEHNR and CDR2 FQNEAQ come from the germline V gene (reference sequence). The CDR3 contains 15 residues. V lost 0 bases and J lost 2, with 8 bases in between. The CDR3 protein is CASSLASRAYNEQFF. The CDR3 region has the DNA TGTGCCAGCAGCTTAGCCAGCCGTGCCTACAATGAGCAGTTCTTC. The full variable domain, rest sourced from reference TRBV7-9 and TRBJ2-1, is DTGVSQNPRHKITKRGQNVTFRCDPISEHNRLYWYRQTLGQGPEFLTYFQNEAQLEKSRLLSDRFSAERPKGSFSTLEIQRTEQGDSAMYLCASSLASRAYNEQFFGPGTRLTVL.

This clonotype was seen repeatedly, ten times or more. The rearrangement links TRBV7-2 to TRBJ2-2; D is possibly TRBD2 (5 bases). V lost 5 bases, J lost 8 bases, and 18 bases lay in between. The CDR3 extends over 15 amino acids. Germline V gene sequence: CDR1 SGHTA, CDR2 FQGNSA. DNA for the CDR3: TGTGCCAGCAGCCACTTAGCGTGGGAGAGGGGGGAGCTGTTTTTT. This translates into CASSHLAWERGELFF.

The chain employs TRBV6-5 and TRBJ2-7, with D uncertain. The CDR3 sequence is 11 residues long. V was cut by 4 bases and J by 7 bases, with 8 bases left in between. CDR1 and CDR2 (germline): MNHEY, SVGAGI. The CDR3 nucleotides read TGTGCCAGCAGTTCCCCGCGGGAGCAGTACTTC. This gives the protein CASSSPREQYF.

This clonotype was observed at least ten times. The chain combines TRBV7-2 with TRBJ2-1; TRBD1 matches at 8 bases. CDR1 is SGHTA and CDR2 is FQGNSA in the germline V gene. The CDR3 is 13 amino acids. V lost 4 bases, J lost 6 bases, and 2 bases stayed unmatched. The CDR3 loop is CASSWTGPNEQFF. DNA of the CDR3: TGTGCCAGCAGCTGGACAGGGCCCAATGAGCAGTTCTTC.

This clonotype appeared a few times. V gene TRBV19 combines with J gene TRBJ1-1; D gene uncertain. CDR1 LNHDA and CDR2 SQIVND come from the germline V gene (reference sequence). The ends were cut back, 6 bases at V and 6 bases at J, with 14 bases in the middle. The CDR3 spans 13 residues. Written as DNA, the CDR3 is TGTGCCAGTAGAGCAGGAATCGCGGCTGAAGCTTTCTTT. It specifies CASRAGIAAEAFF.